This T cell receptor beta chain came from a study of regulatory T cells in long-lasting Graves disease. Study-wide results and limits: Newly diagnosed patients had higher TCR diversity than persistent Graves' patients did.

Sample time point: newly diagnosed GD, antithyroid drugs for less than 3 months. RNA isolated from PBMCs was used to make the TCR library. The authors diagnosed Graves' disease using American Thyroid Association guidelines. Remarks on this clonotype: Its antigen is not known.

The length of the CDR3 is 14 residues. The ends lost 5 bases at V and 2 bases at J; junction bases unmatched: 6. Germline V gene sequence: CDR1 GTSNPN, CDR2 SVGIG (reference sequence). Arm-PCR of CDR3 regions and iRepertoire HTBI primers were used to build TCR beta libraries. TCRdb itself ran the multiplex PCR reads through MiXCR, one entry per CDR3 protein. The data hold 530,000 or so distinct CDR3 sequences, with about 14% observed a single time. These data are also associated with another study on T cells in Graves' hyperthyroidism and ophthalmopathy. Per that paper: Thyroid ultrasound, orbital computed tomography, clinical symptoms, and serum thyroxine and TRAb underpinned diagnoses. The majority of expanded thyroid clonotypes above 0.001 also appeared in blood.

The chain is built from TRBV30 and TRBJ1-3, with TRBD1 identical over 7 bases. The sample was peripheral blood mononuclear cells (PBMCs), taken at new diagnosis, from a patient treated with antithyroid drugs. This TCR came from a man younger than 45 with Graves disease. Here the CDR3 reads CAWEPGTAGNTIYF. The CDR3, as DNA: TGTGCCTGGGAACCAGGGACAGCTGGAAACACCATATATTTT.